The present T cell receptor (beta chain) was sequenced within a study of Graves' ophthalmopathy and Graves' hyperthyroidism. In the study overall: Untreated patients at initial diagnosis provided peripheral blood.

Amplification of the TCR beta CDR3 regions used RNA transcripts (as template). RT-PCR was first run with HTBI primers, then multiplex PCR in a second round. TCRdb reprocessed the multiplex PCR reads via MiXCR and lists one record per CDR3 protein. Of around 600,000 distinct CDR3 sequences listed, roughly 41% were seen once; the top ten hold more than 3%. Trimming cost V 5 bases and J 8 bases; bases outside gene matches: 5. CDR1 and CDR2 from the germline V gene are SGHTA and FQGNSA. The CDR3 covers 14 residues. This clonotype is a singleton in its sample. No antigen is known for it. Orbital computed tomography, together with clinical symptoms, serum thyroxine, TRAb and thyroid ultrasound, was used for diagnosis. Findings and limits, study-wide: Detection in blood was also observed for most expanded thyroid clonotypes above 0.001 frequency.

The sequenced sample was peripheral blood. This rearrangement joins TRBV7-2 to TRBJ1-4; TRBD1 aligns across 10 bases. The sequence derives from an adult man with Graves' ophthalmopathy. In DNA form, the CDR3 reads TGTGCCAGCAGCCGTGCGGGACAGGGGGAAAAACTGTTTTTT. This gives the protein CASSRAGQGEKLFF.